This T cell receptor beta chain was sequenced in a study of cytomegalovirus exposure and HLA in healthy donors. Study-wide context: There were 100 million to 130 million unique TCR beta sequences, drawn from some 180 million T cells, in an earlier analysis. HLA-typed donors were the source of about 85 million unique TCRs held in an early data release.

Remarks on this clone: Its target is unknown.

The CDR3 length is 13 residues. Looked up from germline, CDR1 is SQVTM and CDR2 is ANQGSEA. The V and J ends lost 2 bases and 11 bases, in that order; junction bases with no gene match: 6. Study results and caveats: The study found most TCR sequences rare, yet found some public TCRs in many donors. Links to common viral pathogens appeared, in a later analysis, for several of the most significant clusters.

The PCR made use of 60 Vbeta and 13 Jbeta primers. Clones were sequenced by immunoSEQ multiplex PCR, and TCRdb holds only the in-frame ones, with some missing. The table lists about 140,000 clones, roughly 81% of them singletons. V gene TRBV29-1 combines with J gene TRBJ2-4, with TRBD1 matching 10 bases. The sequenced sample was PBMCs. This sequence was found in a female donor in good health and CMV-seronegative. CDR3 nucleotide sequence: TGCAGCGTTGAATCGGGGACAGGGGCCGTTCAGTACTTC. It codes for CSVESGTGAVQYF.